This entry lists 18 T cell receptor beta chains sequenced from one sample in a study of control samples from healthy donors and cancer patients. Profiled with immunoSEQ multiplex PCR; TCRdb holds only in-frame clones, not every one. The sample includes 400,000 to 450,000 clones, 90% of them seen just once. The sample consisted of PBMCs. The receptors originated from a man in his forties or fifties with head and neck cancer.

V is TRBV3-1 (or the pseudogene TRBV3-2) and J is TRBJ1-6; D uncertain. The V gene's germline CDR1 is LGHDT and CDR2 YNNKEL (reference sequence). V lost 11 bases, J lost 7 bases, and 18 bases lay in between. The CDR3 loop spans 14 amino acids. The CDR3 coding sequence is TGTGCCCTGCCCCACTCAGCGGAAAATTCACCCCTCCACTTT. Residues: CALPHSAENSPLHF.

The CDR3 loop reads CASSDDEQYF. CDR3 nucleotide sequence: TGTGCCAGCAGTGATGACGAGCAGTACTTC. The J gene is TRBJ2-7, the V gene TRBV2; D uncertain. Germline CDR1 reads SNHLY; CDR2 reads FYNNEI. Trimming shortened V by 3 bases and J by 5 bases, and 2 bases separated the two germline ends. The CDR3 is made up of 10 amino acids.

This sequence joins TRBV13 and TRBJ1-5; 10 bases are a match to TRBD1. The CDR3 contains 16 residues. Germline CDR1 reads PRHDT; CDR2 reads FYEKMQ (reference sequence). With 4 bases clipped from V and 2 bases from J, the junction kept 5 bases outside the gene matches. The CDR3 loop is CASSSGQGGGNQPQHF. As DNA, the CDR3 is TGTGCCAGCAGCTCCGGACAGGGGGGCGGCAATCAGCCCCAGCATTTT.

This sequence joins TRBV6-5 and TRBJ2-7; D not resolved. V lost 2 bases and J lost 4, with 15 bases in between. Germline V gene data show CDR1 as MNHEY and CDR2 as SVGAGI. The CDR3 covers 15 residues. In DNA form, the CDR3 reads TGTGCCAGCAGTTACGGGTTAGTGGGGATATACGAGCAGTACTTC. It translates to CASSYGLVGIYEQYF.

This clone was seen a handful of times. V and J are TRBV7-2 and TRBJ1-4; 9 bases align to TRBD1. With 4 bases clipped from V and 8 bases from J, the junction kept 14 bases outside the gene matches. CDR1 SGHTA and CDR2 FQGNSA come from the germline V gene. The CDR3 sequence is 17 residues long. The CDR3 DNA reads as TGTGCCAGCAGCTCCGAACAGGGGGCGTTTTTGGTGGAAAAACTGTTTTTT. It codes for CASSSEQGAFLVEKLFF. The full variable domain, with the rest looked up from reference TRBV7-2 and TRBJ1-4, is GAGVSQSPSNKVTEKGKDVELRCDPISGHTALYWYRQSLGQGLEFLIYFQGNSAPDKSGLPSDRFSAERTGGSVSTLTIQRTQQEDSAVYLCASSSEQGAFLVEKLFFGSGTQLSVL.

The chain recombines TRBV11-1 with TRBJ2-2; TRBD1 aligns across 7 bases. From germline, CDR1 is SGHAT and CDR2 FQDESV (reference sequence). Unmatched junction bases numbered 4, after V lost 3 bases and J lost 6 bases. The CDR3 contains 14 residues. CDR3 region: CASSFVQGSGELFF. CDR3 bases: TGTGCCAGCAGCTTCGTACAGGGGTCCGGGGAGCTGTTTTTT.

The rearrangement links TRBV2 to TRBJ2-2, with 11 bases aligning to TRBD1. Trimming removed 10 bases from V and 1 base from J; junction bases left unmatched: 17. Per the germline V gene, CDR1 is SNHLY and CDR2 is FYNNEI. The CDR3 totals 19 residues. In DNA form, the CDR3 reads TGTGCCACCCCGCAACTTCCGGGACAGGGGGTAGAGAACACCGGGGAGCTGTTTTTT. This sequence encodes CATPQLPGQGVENTGELFF.

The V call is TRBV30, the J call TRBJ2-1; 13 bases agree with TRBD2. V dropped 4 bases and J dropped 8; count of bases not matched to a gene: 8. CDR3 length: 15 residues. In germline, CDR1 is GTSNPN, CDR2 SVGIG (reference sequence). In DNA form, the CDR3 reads TGTGCCTGGAAAACCGGACTAGCGGGAGCGGATGAGCAGTTCTTC. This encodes CAWKTGLAGADEQFF.

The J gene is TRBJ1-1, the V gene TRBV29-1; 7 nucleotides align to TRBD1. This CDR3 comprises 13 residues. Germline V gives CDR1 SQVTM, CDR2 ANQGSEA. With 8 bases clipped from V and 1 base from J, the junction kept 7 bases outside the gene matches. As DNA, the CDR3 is TGCAGCAACCGGGACAGTCCGAACACTGAAGCTTTCTTT. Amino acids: CSNRDSPNTEAFF.

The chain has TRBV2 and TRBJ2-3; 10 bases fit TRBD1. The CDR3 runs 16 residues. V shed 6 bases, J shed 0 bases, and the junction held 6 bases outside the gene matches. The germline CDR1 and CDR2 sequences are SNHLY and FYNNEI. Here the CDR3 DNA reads TGTGCCAGCAGAGACAGGGGGCTGTCGAGCACAGATACGCAGTATTTT. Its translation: CASRDRGLSSTDTQYF.

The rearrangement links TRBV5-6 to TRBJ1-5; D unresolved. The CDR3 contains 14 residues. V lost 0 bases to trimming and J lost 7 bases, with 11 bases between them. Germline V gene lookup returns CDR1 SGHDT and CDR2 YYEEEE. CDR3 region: CASSLGAGGQPQHF. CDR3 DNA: TGTGCCAGCAGCTTGGGGGCTGGTGGCCAGCCCCAGCATTTT.

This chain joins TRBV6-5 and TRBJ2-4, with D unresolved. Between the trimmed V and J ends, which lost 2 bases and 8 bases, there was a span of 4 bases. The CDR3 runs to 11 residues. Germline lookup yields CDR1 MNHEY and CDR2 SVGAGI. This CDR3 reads CASSYRDIQYF. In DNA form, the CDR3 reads TGTGCCAGCAGTTACCGGGACATTCAGTACTTC.

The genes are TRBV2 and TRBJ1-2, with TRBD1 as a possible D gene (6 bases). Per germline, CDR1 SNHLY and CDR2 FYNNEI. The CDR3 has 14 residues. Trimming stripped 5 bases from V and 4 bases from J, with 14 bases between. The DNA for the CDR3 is TGTGCCAGCAGTCCTCAGGGGTCTGGCTATGGCTACACCTTC. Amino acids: CASSPQGSGYGYTF.

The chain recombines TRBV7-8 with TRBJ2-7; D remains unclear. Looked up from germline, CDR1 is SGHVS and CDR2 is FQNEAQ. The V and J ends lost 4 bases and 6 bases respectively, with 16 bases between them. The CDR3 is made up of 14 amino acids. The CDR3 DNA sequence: TGTGCCAGCAGCTCCAGTGGGGTCTCAGGCGAGCAGTACTTC. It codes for CASSSSGVSGEQYF. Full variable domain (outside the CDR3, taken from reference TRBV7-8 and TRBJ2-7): GAGVSQSPRYKVAKRGQDVALRCDPISGHVSLFWYQQALGQGPEFLTYFQNEAQLDKSGLPSDRFFAERPEGSVSTLKIQRTQQEDSAVYLCASSSSGVSGEQYFGPGTRLTVT.

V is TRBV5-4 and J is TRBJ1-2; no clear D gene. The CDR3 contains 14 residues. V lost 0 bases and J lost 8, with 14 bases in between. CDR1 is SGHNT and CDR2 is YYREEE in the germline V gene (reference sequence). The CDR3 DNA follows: TGTGCCAGCAGCTTGGTGGTTAGCGTTGGGGGCTACACCTTC. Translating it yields CASSLVVSVGGYTF.

CDR3 residues: CASSEGGAIILLYNEQFF. CDR3 bases: TGTGCCAGCAGTGAAGGAGGTGCCATTATACTGCTCTACAATGAGCAGTTCTTC. The chain recombines TRBV2 with TRBJ2-1, with unresolved D. Germline V gene lookup returns CDR1 SNHLY and CDR2 FYNNEI. This CDR3 has 18 amino acids. Trimming left V 1 base short and J 3 bases short, with 19 bases between.

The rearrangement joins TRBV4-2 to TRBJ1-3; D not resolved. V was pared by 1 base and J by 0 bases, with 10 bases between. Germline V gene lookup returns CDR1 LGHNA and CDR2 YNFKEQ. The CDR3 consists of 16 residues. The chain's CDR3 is CASSQVVPGSGNTIYF. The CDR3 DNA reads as TGTGCCAGCAGCCAAGTTGTACCAGGCTCTGGAAACACCATATATTTT.

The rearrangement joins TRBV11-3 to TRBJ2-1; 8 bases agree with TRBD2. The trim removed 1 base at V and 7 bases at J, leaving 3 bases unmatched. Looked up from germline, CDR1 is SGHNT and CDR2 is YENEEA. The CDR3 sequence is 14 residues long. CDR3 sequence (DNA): TGTGCCAGCAGCTTAGCGGGGGGGAAAAATGAGCAGTTCTTC. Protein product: CASSLAGGKNEQFF.